This T cell receptor beta chain is from a study of liver allograft versus peripheral blood T cells. About the research overall: Graft-liver T cell receptor repertoires were compared against recipient peripheral blood repertoires.

General observations from the study: T cell receptor repertoires inside liver allografts reportedly differed from those in peripheral blood.

TCRdb re-called the reads through MiXCR, storing one row per CDR3 protein. The sample has fewer than 9,500 distinct CDR3 sequences, over 15% seen once. This clonotype was seen a single time. Its antigen remains unidentified. The clonotype comes from a human patient who had a liver transplant. Some T cells may possibly be graft donor cells.

DNA of the CDR3: TGTGCCAGCAGAGACCGAGCAACTAATGAAAAACTGTTTTTT. Amino acid sequence: CASRDRATNEKLFF. The chain employs TRBV27 and TRBJ1-4; no clear D gene. CDR1 is MNHEY, CDR2 SMNVEV, per germline (reference sequence). This CDR3 is built from 14 residues. Between the trimmed V and J ends, which lost 6 bases and 0 bases, there was a span of 8 bases.